This T cell receptor beta chain was retrieved from a study of cytomegalovirus exposure and HLA in healthy donors. PCR primers comprised 60 Vbeta and 13 Jbeta primers. The data were produced by immunoSEQ multiplex PCR, yet TCRdb's version contains in-frame clones alone and is incomplete. The profile covers around 98,000 clones, with about 81% appearing a single time and less than 1.5% taken by the ten largest. The CDR3 has 12 amino acids. The V end lost 8 bases, the J end lost 1 base, and 9 bases lay between the germline ends. The germline gives CDR1 SGHNT, CDR2 YYREEE (reference sequence). V and J are TRBV5-4 and TRBJ1-1, with unresolved D. The TCR was taken from a man in his forties in good health and CMV-seronegative. The sample taken for sequencing was PBMCs. CDR3 region: CASGRPNTEAFF. Written as DNA, the CDR3 is TGTGCCAGTGGGAGGCCGAACACTGAAGCTTTCTTT.